A single sample is the source of the 17 T cell receptor beta chains below, sequenced in a study of T cell responses to AZD1222 COVID-19 vaccine. Some clones are missing from TCRdb's copy, which holds only in-frame ones; the method was immunoSEQ multiplex PCR. The repertoire consists of approximately 120,000 clones, with over 70% occurring once and the leading ten covering about 5.4%. The sample was peripheral blood, taken on day 0 of AZD1222 vaccination. All receptors come from an adult in good health.

The chain combines TRBV19 with TRBJ2-6; 8 nucleotides align to TRBD2. Trimming took 3 bases from V and 6 from J; bases not matched to a gene: 10. Germline V lookup: CDR1 LNHDA, CDR2 SQIVND (reference sequence). The CDR3 extends over 17 amino acids. The CDR3 DNA is TGTGCCAGTAGTATTCTAGGCGGGGGGAATGAGGCCAACGTCCTGACTTTC. Its translation is CASSILGGGNEANVLTF.

The rearrangement uses TRBV27 and TRBJ1-5, with D hard to call. V was clipped by 5 bases and J by 1 base, with 12 bases between them. From germline, CDR1 is MNHEY and CDR2 SMNVEV (reference sequence). The CDR3 length is 15 residues. CDR3 DNA sequence: TGTGCCAGCAGTCCCCCCCCCGGCAGCAATCAGCCCCAGCATTTT. Its protein product is CASSPPPGSNQPQHF.

V and J are TRBV19 and TRBJ1-5, with 7 bases that match TRBD1. Germline V gives CDR1 LNHDA, CDR2 SQIVND (reference sequence). CDR3 size: 14 residues. V lost 4 bases, J lost 4 bases, and 4 bases stayed unmatched. This CDR3 is CASSNHRGNQPQHF. The CDR3 region has the DNA TGTGCCAGTAGTAACCACAGGGGTAATCAGCCCCAGCATTTT.

This clone appeared once. The chain links TRBV7-2 to TRBJ2-7, with D perhaps matching TRBD2 (5 bases). V lost 1 base and J lost 3, with 13 bases in between. This CDR3 is built from 15 residues. Germline loops: CDR1 SGHTA, CDR2 FQGNSA. CDR3 loop: CASSLERLGLYEQYF. DNA for the CDR3: TGTGCCAGCAGCTTAGAGCGCCTAGGACTCTACGAGCAGTACTTC.

The V and J genes are TRBV19 and TRBJ1-6; D is unclear. Trimming stripped 7 bases from V and 0 bases from J, with 13 bases between. Looked up from germline, CDR1 is LNHDA and CDR2 is SQIVND (reference sequence). The CDR3 covers 16 residues. For the CDR3, the DNA is TGTGCCAGTAAATACGGCAGGAGCTCCTATAATTCACCCCTCCACTTT. This codes for CASKYGRSSYNSPLHF.

The chain employs TRBV10-1 and TRBJ1-2, with TRBD1 matching over 9 bases. Germline values: CDR1 WNHNN, CDR2 SYGVQD (reference sequence). V lost 6 bases and J lost 8; bases outside the gene matches: 4. The CDR3 loop spans 12 amino acids. CDR3 in DNA: TGCGCCAGCAGGCCCACAGGGGGCGGCTACACCTTC. This sequence encodes CASRPTGGGYTF.

The genes are TRBV29-1 and TRBJ1-1; 7 nucleotides match TRBD1. The CDR3 length is 16 residues. In germline, CDR1 is SQVTM, CDR2 ANQGSEA. Trimming removed 4 bases from V and 0 bases from J; junction bases left unmatched: 11. The CDR3 nucleotides read TGCAGCGTTGTACCCGACAGGGCGTACATGAACACTGAAGCTTTCTTT. Encoded protein: CSVVPDRAYMNTEAFF.

The V call is TRBV11-3, the J call TRBJ1-1, with 8 bases lining up with TRBD1. The V and J ends lost 3 bases and 4 bases, in that order; junction bases with no gene match: 7. Germline values: CDR1 SGHNT, CDR2 YENEEA. The CDR3 is made up of 15 amino acids. CDR3 nucleotides: TGTGCCAGCAGCTTCTTGACAGGGGCGGGCACTGAAGCTTTCTTT. The encoded protein is CASSFLTGAGTEAFF.

The chain uses TRBV5-1 and TRBJ1-4; maybe TRBD1 (5 bases). Trimming removed 3 bases from V and 6 bases from J, with 15 bases in between. The CDR3 totals 15 residues. CDR1 is SGHRS and CDR2 is YFSETQ in the germline V gene. CDR3 in amino acids: CASSWEGRGDEKLFF. The DNA for the CDR3 is TGCGCCAGCAGCTGGGAAGGGCGGGGGGATGAAAAACTGTTTTTT.

This chain joins TRBV29-1 and TRBJ1-1; D gene unclear. This CDR3 is built from 12 residues. Germline V gene lookup returns CDR1 SQVTM and CDR2 ANQGSEA. V was pared by 7 bases and J by 4 bases, with 13 bases between. The CDR3 nucleotides read TGCAGCGACCAACTTCGGGGCACTGAAGCTTTCTTT. It encodes CSDQLRGTEAFF.

The chain has TRBV19 and TRBJ2-7; the match to TRBD1 covers 12 bases. The germline gives CDR1 LNHDA, CDR2 SQIVND (reference sequence). The length of the CDR3 is 16 residues. After removal of 4 bases from V and 3 bases from J, the junction contained 7 bases not matched to a gene. CDR3 bases: TGTGCCAGTAGTAACTCCGGGACAGGGGGCTACTACGAGCAGTACTTC. This translates into CASSNSGTGGYYEQYF.

This clone was seen only once. The CDR3 is CASSSPVQGKGGGELFF. CDR3 coding DNA: TGTGCCAGCAGCTCCCCGGTCCAGGGGAAAGGAGGCGGGGAGCTGTTTTTT. The chain uses TRBV12-1 and TRBJ2-2; whether TRBD1, the table's D call, matches the DNA was not checked. TRBV12-1 is annotated as a pseudogene. This CDR3 region has 17 residues.

This clone was counted once. The V call is TRBV14, the J call TRBJ2-7, with unresolved D. Germline V CDR1 and CDR2: SGHDN, FVKESK. CDR3 size: 14 residues. Trimming stripped 1 base from V and 2 bases from J, with 9 bases between. The CDR3 here is CASSQVNRAYEQYF. CDR3 coding DNA: TGTGCCAGCAGCCAAGTAAACCGAGCCTACGAGCAGTACTTC.

The rearrangement links TRBV6-6 to TRBJ2-7; 7 positions match TRBD1. After removal of 6 bases from V and 3 bases from J, the junction contained 11 bases not matched to a gene. The CDR3 sequence is 15 residues long. The germline V gene encodes CDR1 MNHNY and CDR2 SVGAGI (reference sequence). CDR3 loop: CASSYTGVGVYEQYF. The DNA for the CDR3 is TGTGCCAGCAGCTATACAGGGGTCGGGGTCTACGAGCAGTACTTC.

V is TRBV6-5 and J is TRBJ1-5; TRBD1 aligns across 7 bases. This CDR3 is 14 amino acids long. The V segment lost 6 bases and the J segment 3 bases; nucleotides outside the gene matches: 5. Germline V gives CDR1 MNHEY, CDR2 SVGAGI. The DNA for the CDR3 is TGTGCCAGCAGGAGACAGGGACTCAATCAGCCCCAGCATTTT. Amino acids: CASRRQGLNQPQHF.

The V and J genes are TRBV4-1 and TRBJ2-3, with D unresolved. V shed 4 bases and J shed 0 bases, with 17 bases lying between them. CDR3 length: 17 residues. CDR1 is MGHRA, CDR2 YSYEKL, per germline. CDR3 nucleotide sequence: TGCGCCAGCAGCCTATACTATGCGCTGACTAGCACAGATACGCAGTATTTT. As protein: CASSLYYALTSTDTQYF.

The rearrangement uses TRBV18 and TRBJ1-3; D may be TRBD1 (5 bases). Per germline, CDR1 KGHSH and CDR2 LQKENI. V was clipped by 4 bases and J by 0 bases, with 10 bases between them. This CDR3 comprises 15 residues. CDR3 in amino acids: CASSRGVFSGNTIYF. In DNA form, the CDR3 reads TGTGCCAGCTCACGGGGGGTTTTCTCTGGAAACACCATATATTTT.